This T cell receptor (beta chain) appears in the sequencing data of a study of blood T cell repertoires in COVID-19. About the research overall: Both acute and convalescent COVID-19 samples were obtained from the United States, Italy and Spain.

Clones were sequenced by immunoSEQ multiplex PCR, and TCRdb holds only the in-frame ones, with some missing. The repertoire consists of 55,000 to 90,000 clones, with around 86% occurring once and the leading ten covering 3.9%. Losses at the gene ends were 4 bases for V and 2 bases for J; bases not matched to a gene: 5. This CDR3 has 15 residues. CDR1 SGHDT and CDR2 YYEEEE come from the germline V gene. The gene calls are TRBV5-6 and TRBJ2-1, with TRBD1 matching over 8 bases. Source material: peripheral blood. This clonotype was sampled from an older man with active COVID-19. The CDR3 is CASSQPGQAYNEQFF. In DNA form, the CDR3 reads TGTGCCAGCAGCCAACCGGGACAGGCCTACAATGAGCAGTTCTTC. Full variable domain (rest looked up from reference TRBV5-6 and TRBJ2-1): DAGVTQSPTHLIKTRGQQVTLRCSPKSGHDTVSWYQQALGQGPQFIFQYYEEEERQRGNFPDRFSGHQFPNYSSELNVNALLLGDSALYLCASSQPGQAYNEQFFGPGTRLTVL.